The clone carrying this TCR beta chain was counted a few times. The antigen is undetermined. The entry originates in a study of post-analysis software for immune sequencing data. Study at large: There were relapsing-remitting, secondary progressive and progressive-relapsing multiple sclerosis among the disease courses included. Study-level results: Controls' normalized Chao1 diversity significantly exceeded that of multiple sclerosis patients. In patients, TRBV5-6, TRBV5-1 and TRBV20-1 belonged to four or five TRBV segments found more frequently than in controls.

Germline values: CDR1 LGHNA, CDR2 YNFKEQ. The CDR3 totals 16 residues. Deletions cut 0 bases from V and 4 bases from J, with 13 bases between. Included in the TCR beta cDNA libraries were unique molecular identifiers. TCRdb recomputed calls from the PCR reads with MiXCR, one row per CDR3 protein. The sample gives some 690,000 distinct CDR3 sequences, roughly 27% of which show up once; around 0.56% is in the top ten. The chain uses TRBV4-2 and TRBJ1-5; D possibly corresponds to TRBD1 (5 bases). Sequenced: blood. The source of this sequence is a girl aged 5-17 years with multiple sclerosis. The CDR3 is CASSQDRGGVNQPQHF. In DNA, the CDR3 is TGTGCCAGCAGCCAAGATCGGGGGGGGGTTAATCAGCCCCAGCATTTT.